This T cell receptor beta chain was retrieved from a study of T cells after yellow fever vaccination. As for the study in general: SMART-Seq v4 Ultra Low Input handled preparation of low-cell-number fractions.

Making TCR cDNA involved 5'RACE template switching, which added UMIs and a universal primer site. TCRdb reprocessed the 5' RACE reads via MiXCR and lists one record per CDR3 protein. This sample has 45,000 to 60,000 distinct CDR3 sequences; about 5.6% occur once, and the top ten carry roughly 31%. CDR3 length: 13 residues. V shed 6 bases and J shed 7 bases, with 13 bases lying between them. The germline gives CDR1 SEHNR, CDR2 FQNEAQ (reference sequence). Findings of the study overall: Sorted memory subsets on day 0 lacked detectable levels of almost all vaccine-responding clonotypes. Among primary-vaccination clones, most reappeared after the booster, at just under 98% for CD4 and about 90% for CD8.

The sample holds many counts of this clonotype. The sequenced sample was PBMCs, either bulk or a sorted T-cell subset (CD4+, CD8+, memory, or dextramer-sorted; not recorded which), obtained on the day of the yellow fever booster vaccination. The TCR originated in a man aged 18 to 30 who received the YFV17D yellow fever vaccine. The V gene is TRBV7-9, the J gene TRBJ1-5; D gene unclear. The chain's CDR3 is CASSPAGLQPQHF. The CDR3 coding sequence is TGTGCCAGCAGTCCCGCGGGTTTGCAGCCCCAGCATTTT.